The 2 T cell receptor beta chains below come from one sample, sequenced in a study of beta chain features in type 1 diabetes. TCRB transcripts that were expressed got sequenced, as all of the isolated RNA had been reverse transcribed. The table came from immunoSEQ multiplex PCR; TCRdb's copy has only in-frame clones and leaves some out. Found here are 900,000 or so clones, 15% to 20% of them singletons; the top ten hold about 0.02%. The source material was naive CD4+ T cells from blood. The receptors were gathered from a woman between 18 and 29 years old in good health.

The chain uses TRBV7-9 and TRBJ1-5, with D perhaps matching TRBD1 (5 bases). Germline V gene data show CDR1 as SEHNR and CDR2 as FQNEAQ (reference sequence). V was trimmed by 7 bases and J by 5 bases, leaving 12 bases between them. This CDR3 contains 13 residues. The CDR3 DNA reads as TGTGCCAGCACCCGGGGGGGTGATCAGCCCCAGCATTTT. This codes for CASTRGGDQPQHF.

The chain links TRBV7-9 to TRBJ1-3; 12 bases agree with TRBD1. Germline trimming cut 7 bases from V and 2 bases from J; bases unmatched to any gene: 15. This CDR3 is 19 amino acids long. The germline V gene has CDR1 SEHNR and CDR2 FQNEAQ (reference sequence). The CDR3 DNA sequence: TGTGCCAGCACCAAACAACCGGGACAGGGGGCATATGCTGGAAACACCATATATTTT. Translation: CASTKQPGQGAYAGNTIYF.